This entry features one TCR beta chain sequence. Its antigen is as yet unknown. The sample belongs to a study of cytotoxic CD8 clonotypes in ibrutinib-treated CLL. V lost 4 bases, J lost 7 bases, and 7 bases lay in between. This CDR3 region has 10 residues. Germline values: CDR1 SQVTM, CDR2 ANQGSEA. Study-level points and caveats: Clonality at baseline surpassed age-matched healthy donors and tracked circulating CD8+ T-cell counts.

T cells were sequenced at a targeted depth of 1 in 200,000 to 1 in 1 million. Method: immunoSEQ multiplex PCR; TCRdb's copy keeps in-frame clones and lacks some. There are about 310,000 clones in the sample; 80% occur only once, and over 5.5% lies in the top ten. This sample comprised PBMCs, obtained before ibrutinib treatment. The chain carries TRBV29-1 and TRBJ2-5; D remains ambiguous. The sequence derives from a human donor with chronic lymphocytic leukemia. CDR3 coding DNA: TGCAGCGTTGGTGGCGGGACCCAGTACTTC. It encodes CSVGGGTQYF.